This T cell receptor beta chain was documented in a study of regulatory T cells in long-lasting Graves disease. The overall study: New Graves' disease cases had less than 3 months of antithyroid drugs.

A word on this clonotype: Its specificity is not known.

Overall study findings and caveats: Among samples with persistent disease, TRBV28, TRBJ1-2 and TRBJ2-5 were favored.

Time point here: newly diagnosed GD, antithyroid drugs for less than 3 months. Scientists built the TCR library using RNA that was extracted from PBMCs. V shed 4 bases and J shed 6 bases, with 0 bases lying between them. This CDR3 comprises 9 residues. Germline V CDR1 and CDR2: MNHEY, SMNVEV (reference sequence). Sequencing libraries for TCR beta were prepared with iRepertoire HTBI primers and Arm-PCR of CDR3 regions. TCRdb reprocessed the multiplex PCR reads with MiXCR, giving one entry per CDR3 protein. The table records 440,000 or so distinct CDR3 sequences, 14% to 15% of them present only once. The data also belong to a second study, concerning T cells in Graves' hyperthyroidism and ophthalmopathy.

The origin of this receptor is a woman in her 30s with Graves disease. The J gene is TRBJ1-2, the V gene TRBV27; D call uncertain. The specimen was peripheral blood mononuclear cells (PBMCs), collected at new diagnosis, from a patient treated with antithyroid drugs. The CDR3 sequence is CASSYGYTF. The DNA of the CDR3 is TGTGCCAGCAGTTATGGCTACACCTTC.